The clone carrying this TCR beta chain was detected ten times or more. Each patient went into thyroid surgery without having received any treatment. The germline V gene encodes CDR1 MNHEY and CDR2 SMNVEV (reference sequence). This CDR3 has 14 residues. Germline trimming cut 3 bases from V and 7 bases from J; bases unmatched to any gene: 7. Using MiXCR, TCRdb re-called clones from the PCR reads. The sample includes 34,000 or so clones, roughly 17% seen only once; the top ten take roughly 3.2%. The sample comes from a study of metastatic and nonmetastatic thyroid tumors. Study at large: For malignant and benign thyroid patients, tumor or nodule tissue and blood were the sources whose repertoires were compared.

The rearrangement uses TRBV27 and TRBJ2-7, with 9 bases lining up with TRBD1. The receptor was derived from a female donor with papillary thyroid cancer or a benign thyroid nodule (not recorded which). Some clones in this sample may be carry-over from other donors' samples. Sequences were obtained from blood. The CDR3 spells CASSFSGTGREQYF. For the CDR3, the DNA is TGTGCCAGCAGTTTCTCCGGGACAGGGAGGGAGCAGTACTTC.